One and the same sample provided the 22 T cell receptor beta chains below, sequenced in a study of cytomegalovirus exposure and HLA in healthy donors. Data came from immunoSEQ multiplex PCR; TCRdb stores just in-frame clones and leaves some out. The sample shows around 60,000 clones, almost 97% of them seen only once. The sample taken for sequencing was PBMCs. The source is a young woman in good health and CMV-seronegative.

V usage is TRBV7-9 and J usage is TRBJ2-5; TRBD2 agrees at 13 bases. This CDR3 region has 17 residues. V gave up 5 bases and J gave up 5 bases; unmatched junction bases: 11. Germline CDR1 and CDR2: SEHNR and FQNEAQ (reference sequence). The CDR3 protein is CASSPWTSGGSGETQYF. The CDR3 bases are TGTGCCAGCAGCCCCTGGACTAGCGGGGGTTCCGGGGAGACCCAGTACTTC.

The chain recombines TRBV5-1 with TRBJ2-5, with 12 positions matching TRBD2. V lost 4 bases to trimming and J lost 1 base; unmatched junction nucleotides: 14. The CDR3 has 19 residues. Per the germline V gene, CDR1 is SGHRS and CDR2 is YFSETQ. CDR3 DNA: TGCGCCAGCAGCCCCCCGGGACGGCGGACTAGCGGGGCCCAAGAGACCCAGTACTTC. Translating it yields CASSPPGRRTSGAQETQYF. Full variable domain (rest looked up from reference TRBV5-1 and TRBJ2-5): KAGVTQTPRYLIKTRGQQVTLSCSPISGHRSVSWYQQTPGQGLQFLFEYFSETQRNKGNFPGRFSGRQFSNSRSEMNVSTLELGDSALYLCASSPPGRRTSGAQETQYFGPGTRLLVL.

The rearrangement joins TRBV6-5 to TRBJ1-3; possible D gene TRBD1, 6 bases. CDR3 length equals 15 residues. The germline gives CDR1 MNHEY, CDR2 SVGAGI. The ends were cut back, 4 bases at V and 0 bases at J, with 10 bases in the middle. DNA for the CDR3: TGTGCCAGCAGTTCCGGACAGCGCTCTGGAAACACCATATATTTT. Translated, it gives CASSSGQRSGNTIYF.

This clone was counted a single time. The rearrangement uses TRBV29-1 and TRBJ2-1; 8 bases are a match to TRBD2. The V gene end was trimmed by 3 bases and the J gene end by 3 bases; junction bases not matched to a gene: 4. Looked up from germline, CDR1 is SQVTM and CDR2 is ANQGSEA. The CDR3 has 14 residues. This chain's CDR3 is CSVDTGTSYNEQFF. CDR3 DNA sequence: TGCAGCGTTGATACCGGGACTAGCTACAATGAGCAGTTCTTC.

This clone was seen once. J is TRBJ2-7 and V is TRBV6-5, with a possible D match to TRBD2 (6 bases). The CDR3 length is 13 residues. CDR1 MNHEY and CDR2 SVGAGI come from the germline V gene. V dropped 6 bases and J dropped 6 bases, with 15 bases sitting between them. The CDR3 coding sequence is TGTGCCAGCAGCCGCCGGGGGTCCAGCGAGCAGTACTTC. Protein product: CASSRRGSSEQYF.

The chain joins TRBV28 to TRBJ2-7, with 7 bases lining up with TRBD1. The germline CDR1 and CDR2 sequences are MDHEN and SYDVKM. Trimming took 2 bases from V and 3 from J; bases not matched to a gene: 10. The CDR3 sequence is 16 residues long. The CDR3 DNA reads as TGTGCCAGCAGTTTAGGCCCGGGACAGTTGGTCTACGAGCAGTACTTC. Its protein is CASSLGPGQLVYEQYF.

This clone was seen a single time. The rearrangement uses TRBV14 and TRBJ2-7; D gene uncertain. Looked up from germline, CDR1 is SGHDN and CDR2 is FVKESK. The CDR3 loop spans 12 amino acids. V was cut by 3 bases and J by 4 bases, with 7 bases left in between. The CDR3 nucleotides read TGTGCCAGCAGCCAGGTAGCATACGAGCAGTACTTC. Translating gives CASSQVAYEQYF. Supplemented by reference TRBV14 and TRBJ2-7, the full variable domain reads EAGVTQFPSHSVIEKGQTVTLRCDPISGHDNLYWYRRVMGKEIKFLLHFVKESKQDESGMPNNRFLAERTGGTYSTLKVQPAELEDSGVYFCASSQVAYEQYFGPGTRLTVT.

This clone appeared once. The chain is built from TRBV29-1 and TRBJ2-3; 7 bases are shared with TRBD1. The germline V gene has CDR1 SQVTM and CDR2 ANQGSEA. The V and J ends lost 5 bases and 6 bases, in that order; junction bases with no gene match: 14. The CDR3 totals 15 residues. DNA of the CDR3: TGCAGCGTTTGCTCAACAGGGGCGGCGGCTGATACGCAGTATTTT. It translates to CSVCSTGAAADTQYF.

The chain uses TRBV7-8 and TRBJ1-1; TRBD1 matches at 8 bases. CDR1 and CDR2 from the germline V gene are SGHVS and FQNEAQ. Trimming took 4 bases from V and 2 from J; bases not matched to a gene: 9. This CDR3 has 16 residues. The CDR3 region is CASSSRQGRANTEAFF. DNA of the CDR3: TGTGCCAGCAGCTCCCGACAGGGGCGGGCCAACACTGAAGCTTTCTTT.

J is TRBJ2-3 and V is TRBV7-2; 7 bases map to TRBD2. The V gene end was trimmed by 7 bases and the J gene end by 4 bases; junction bases not matched to a gene: 11. Germline V CDR1 and CDR2: SGHTA, FQGNSA. This CDR3 has 15 amino acids. The CDR3 loop reads CASTRRGGRADTQYF. DNA for the CDR3: TGTGCCAGCACCCGCCGGGGAGGGAGGGCAGATACGCAGTATTTT.

This clone was counted a single time. The genes are TRBV6-6 and TRBJ1-2; no firm D call. V lost 0 bases to trimming and J lost 4 bases, with 9 bases between them. The CDR3 has 14 amino acids. Germline V gene lookup returns CDR1 MNHNY and CDR2 SVGAGI (reference sequence). CDR3: CASSYSAGRYGYTF. The CDR3 DNA reads TGTGCCAGCAGTTACTCGGCTGGGCGCTATGGCTACACCTTC.

The chain couples TRBV27 to TRBJ2-4; a possible D gene is TRBD1 (6 bases). Germline V CDR1 and CDR2: MNHEY, SMNVEV (reference sequence). The CDR3 spans 20 residues. V was cut by 0 bases and J by 0 bases, with 21 bases left in between. This CDR3 reads CASSLSYPGQTGLAKNIQYF. The CDR3 DNA reads as TGTGCCAGCAGTTTATCCTATCCAGGACAGACGGGGCTAGCCAAAAACATTCAGTACTTC.

The V and J genes are TRBV5-1 and TRBJ2-5; 10 bases are shared with TRBD2. The CDR3 extends over 15 amino acids. The trim removed 4 bases at V and 13 bases at J, leaving 16 bases unmatched. Per the germline V gene, CDR1 is SGHRS and CDR2 is YFSETQ. The CDR3, as DNA: TGCGCCAGCAGCCGCGGAGGACTAGCGGACACGTCGGGGTACTTC. Translation gives CASSRGGLADTSGYF.

J is TRBJ2-5 and V is TRBV27, with 10 bases aligning to TRBD1. CDR1 MNHEY and CDR2 SMNVEV come from the germline V gene (reference sequence). The CDR3 totals 19 residues. V shed 3 bases and J 1 base; nucleotides not matched to a gene: 14. The CDR3 sequence is CASSFFHRDRGRGQETQYF. CDR3 nucleotides: TGTGCCAGCAGTTTCTTTCACCGGGACAGGGGTCGGGGCCAAGAGACCCAGTACTTC.

This chain uses TRBV10-3 with TRBJ2-7; a possible D gene is TRBD1 (6 bases). Germline values: CDR1 ENHRY, CDR2 SYGVKD. Trimming stripped 10 bases from V and 3 bases from J, with 16 bases between. The CDR3 runs 13 residues. In DNA, the CDR3 is TGTGCCAACGCAAGACAGGAGAACTACGAGCAGTACTTC. Amino acid sequence: CANARQENYEQYF.

The chain is built from TRBV7-2 and TRBJ1-5; 9 bases fit TRBD1. Germline loops: CDR1 SGHTA, CDR2 FQGNSA. This CDR3 has 16 amino acids. With 5 bases clipped from V and 4 bases from J, the junction kept 9 bases outside the gene matches. In nucleotides, the CDR3 is TGTGCCAGCAGCCCGGTCGGACAGGGGATAAATCAGCCCCAGCATTTT. This codes for CASSPVGQGINQPQHF.

J is TRBJ2-3 and V is TRBV10-3, with 9 nucleotides matching TRBD2. The CDR3 runs to 17 residues. V shed 4 bases, J shed 4 bases, and the junction held 12 bases outside the gene matches. Germline CDR1 is ENHRY and CDR2 is SYGVKD. CDR3 sequence: CAISVGTSQDWADTQYF. CDR3 sequence (DNA): TGTGCCATCAGTGTAGGGACTAGCCAAGACTGGGCAGATACGCAGTATTTT.

The chain joins TRBV11-3 to TRBJ2-7, with D possibly TRBD1 on 6 matching bases. From germline, CDR1 is SGHNT and CDR2 YENEEA. V lost 5 bases and J lost 3, with 17 bases in between. The CDR3 has 15 amino acids. In DNA form, the CDR3 reads TGTGCCAGCAGCCCAGGTTTTCAGGGGAGCTACGAGCAGTACTTC. Its protein is CASSPGFQGSYEQYF.

The chain couples TRBV19 to TRBJ1-2; D uncertain. In germline, CDR1 is LNHDA, CDR2 SQIVND (reference sequence). This CDR3 has 11 residues. V gave up 3 bases and J gave up 8 bases, with 7 bases separating them. The CDR3 spells CASSISSGYTF. In DNA, the CDR3 is TGTGCCAGTAGTATTTCGAGCGGCTACACCTTC.

This clone was picked up one time. The J gene is TRBJ1-5, the V gene TRBV6-6; 9 bases are shared with TRBD1. This CDR3 has 16 residues. V was clipped by 11 bases and J by 6 bases; unmatched bases: 17. Germline V gene sequence: CDR1 MNHNY, CDR2 SVGAGI (reference sequence). This CDR3 is CAATTGTGFMGQPQHF. CDR3 in DNA: TGTGCCGCCACCACCGGGACAGGGTTCATGGGTCAGCCCCAGCATTTT.

This clone was detected once. The chain has TRBV28 and TRBJ1-4; a weak D match, TRBD1 (5 bases). CDR1 MDHEN and CDR2 SYDVKM come from the germline V gene. V was trimmed by 1 base and J by 2 bases, leaving 11 bases between them. The CDR3 length is 16 residues. Here the CDR3 reads CASSLLPGATNEKLFF. DNA for the CDR3: TGTGCCAGCAGTTTATTGCCTGGGGCGACTAATGAAAAACTGTTTTTT.

V and J are TRBV6-4 and TRBJ2-7; TRBD1 aligns across 9 bases. Looked up from germline, CDR1 is MRHNA and CDR2 is SNTAGT. The junction had 9 bases not matched to a gene; V was cut back by 7 bases and J by 2 bases. CDR3 size: 15 residues. The CDR3 region has the DNA TGTGCCAGCACCGCGGGGGACAGGGCGGCCTACGAGCAGTACTTC. Amino acid sequence: CASTAGDRAAYEQYF.